This record looks at one TCR beta chain sequence and its context. This clone's antigen is unknown. It has no much larger one-base neighbor in the sample; base qualities were not kept. This specimen comes from a study of beta chain features in type 1 diabetes (dated by TCRdb to the late 2010s). Regarding the research as a whole: Patients and healthy donors did not differ in mean age, gender distribution, total cell number or subset yield. A total of over 90,000,000 sorted cells were examined across all samples, and a strong correlation was observed between cell number per subset and RNA yield. The study compared TCRB repertoires of sorted circulating CD4+ T cell subsets between recently diagnosed type 1 diabetes patients and matched healthy donors. Regulatory and stem cell-like memory subsets were isolated from only 8 patients and about eight healthy donors, whereas naive and central memory subsets came from all 28 donors. General findings and caveats noted by the study authors: Shorter templates might be favored by PCR, yet because patient and control samples were amplified and corrected together, any such skew would affect both groups equally. Because cDNA was sequenced instead of genomic DNA, highly expressing activated cells could be over-represented, though the groups showed no difference in activation or CD3 levels. HLA sub-analyses involved small numbers of individuals, so any influence of HLA type on TCRB rearrangement remained unresolved. Naive, central memory and regulatory TCRB repertoires appeared more similar among patients than among healthy donors. At VDJ recombination sites, type 1 diabetes patients had fewer insertions and more deleted nucleotides, which implies abnormalities in thymic rearrangement. Type 1 diabetes patients showed a moderate but significant shortening of TCRB CDR3 length in all four CD4+ subsets.

The entire amount of isolated RNA was reverse transcribed using the High Capacity cDNA Reverse Transcription Kit, so the sequenced TCRB transcripts were expressed ones. Survey-depth immunoSEQ sequencing was performed on stem cell-like memory T cell samples, with an average of around 970,000 total reads per sample. Sorted cells were lysed in RLT buffer and RNA was extracted with DNase-treated RNeasy Micro or Mini kits, depending on cell number. Each cell subset was processed on its own to prevent cross-contamination, while patient and healthy donor samples were processed together. The immunoSEQ multiplex PCR was used to amplify TCRB sequences from cDNA, yielding 87-bp fragments that span the CDR3 region. Amplicons were sequenced on the Illumina HiSeq platform. The source study handled its data this way. PCR bias was computationally corrected using synthetic template baselines, reads within Hamming distance 2 were collapsed, and singletons that could not be merged were discarded. Reads were aligned against IMGT so that V, D and J genes, CDR3 length and insertions or deletions at six rearrangement sites could be assigned. Within each subset, clonotype counts were normalized to the number of sorted cells before true diversity and Gini coefficients were calculated with the tcR R package. The overlap coefficient, calculated on TCRB nucleotide sequences, was used to measure repertoire sharing. TCRdb limited this immuneACCESS table to in-frame rearrangements with V and J called. A share of clones is missing; checked studies link under half to unresolved V genes, and the rest is unexplained. V and J calls and clone size follow that table, whereas D and trimming were derived from the DNA. This sample holds under 90,000 clones; around a third were observed only once. In total, the top ten clones hold 0.45% of the sample.

Each donor gave one peripheral blood draw, about 110 mL on average, collected into heparinised tubes. A BD FACSAria II and a panel including CD45RO, CCR7, CD25, CD127, CD95 and CD27 were used to sort naive, central memory, regulatory and stem cell-like memory CD4+ T cells. A purity above 95% was achieved for all sorted populations. PBMCs were isolated immediately by Lymphoprep density gradient centrifugation and stained directly without culture. Samples were stained and sorted in pairs, with one healthy donor and one patient per experiment, so that batch effects were minimized. CDR1 and CDR2 are read off the germline V gene as KGHSH and LQKENI. V and J are truncated by 2 bases and 6 bases respectively, leaving an intervening sequence of 8 bases. From the cysteine up to the phenylalanine, the CDR3 has a length of 13 residues. CDR3 DNA only is kept here, 39 bases in frame from base 1.

This clonotype originated in a woman aged 18-29 years in good health. The chain links TRBV18 with TRBJ2-1, and possibly TRBD1, on 6 matching bases. Sequenced sample: stem cell memory CD4+ T cells from blood. The sample's cell subset or site label, in plain terms: stem cell-like memory CD4+ T cells. The sequenced DNA is TGTGCCAGCTCACCAGAAGGGGGCAATGAGCAGTTCTTC. It translates to CASSPEGGNEQFF.